A single sample gave rise to the 32 T cell receptor beta chains below, sequenced in a study of OX40 agonist ivuxolimab in advanced cancers. Clones were read by immunoSEQ multiplex PCR, and TCRdb kept only the in-frame ones, dropping some. The data hold approximately 60,000 clones, with 90% to 95% observed a single time. The material was CD4+ or CD8+ T cells sorted from blood, obtained in a trial of the OX40 agonist ivuxolimab. These receptors were taken from an adult with an advanced solid tumor such as melanoma, head and neck, liver or kidney cancer.

The chain uses TRBV6-5 and TRBJ2-7; D is undetermined. The CDR3 is made up of 12 amino acids. Germline-derived CDR1 and CDR2 are MNHEY and SVGAGI. V was trimmed by 6 bases and J by 1 base, leaving 7 bases between them. CDR3 region: CASSLGSYEQYF. The DNA of the CDR3 is TGTGCCAGCAGCCTGGGGTCCTACGAGCAGTACTTC.

This clone has a single count. This rearrangement joins TRBV9 to TRBJ1-5, with D possibly matching TRBD1 (5 bases). The V end lost 3 bases, the J end lost 7 bases, and 14 bases lay between the germline ends. Germline V lookup: CDR1 SGDLS, CDR2 YYNGEE. The CDR3 spans 14 residues. CDR3 DNA sequence: TGTGCCAGCAGCGCCCTGCAGGGCGGACAGCCCCAGCATTTT. This gives the protein CASSALQGGQPQHF.

V usage is TRBV19 and J usage is TRBJ1-5, with a weak D call TRBD1 (6 bases). Germline V lookup: CDR1 LNHDA, CDR2 SQIVND (reference sequence). Trimming removed 6 bases at V and 5 bases at J, with 17 bases between. This CDR3 comprises 15 residues. CDR3 protein: CASRKTGSGYQPQHF. The CDR3 DNA follows: TGTGCCAGTAGGAAAACAGGGAGTGGTTATCAGCCCCAGCATTTT. Together with reference TRBV19 and TRBJ1-5, the CDR3 gives the full variable domain: DGGITQSPKYLFRKEGQNVTLSCEQNLNHDAMYWYRQDPGQGLRLIYYSQIVNDFQKGDIAEGYSVSREKKESFPLTVTSAQKNPTAFYLCASRKTGSGYQPQHFGDGTRLSIL.

The chain employs TRBV5-6 and TRBJ1-2; D might be TRBD1 (5 bases). The CDR3 is 15 residues long. Germline V gives CDR1 SGHDT, CDR2 YYEEEE. With 1 base removed from V and 2 bases from J, the gap between germline ends came to 12 bases. CDR3 sequence: CASSLLGGANYGYTF. DNA for the CDR3: TGTGCCAGCAGCTTGCTTGGAGGGGCAAACTATGGCTACACCTTC.

The gene calls are TRBV29-1 and TRBJ1-2; D remains ambiguous. The CDR3 length is 9 residues. Deletions cut 3 bases from V and 7 bases from J, with 3 bases between. The germline V gene has CDR1 SQVTM and CDR2 ANQGSEA. Here the CDR3 DNA reads TGCAGCGTTGAGTCTGGCTACACCTTC. Protein sequence: CSVESGYTF.

This sequence joins TRBV7-2 and TRBJ1-5; 7 bases line up with TRBD1. The CDR3 consists of 17 residues. The junction had 10 bases not matched to a gene; V was cut back by 5 bases and J by 0 bases. CDR1 is SGHTA, CDR2 FQGNSA, per germline. CDR3 loop: CASSQALTGSSNQPQHF. As DNA, the CDR3 is TGTGCCAGCAGCCAGGCACTGACAGGGAGTAGCAATCAGCCCCAGCATTTT.

V and J are TRBV9 and TRBJ2-7; D is perhaps TRBD1 (6 bases). Deletions cut 3 bases from V and 5 bases from J, with 15 bases between. This CDR3 contains 14 residues. Germline-derived CDR1 and CDR2 are SGDLS and YYNGEE. The chain's CDR3 is CASSEGLGADEQYF. The DNA for the CDR3 is TGTGCCAGCAGCGAAGGTTTGGGGGCGGACGAGCAGTACTTC.

The CDR3 spells CASSDADSGQETQYF. DNA for the CDR3: TGTGCCAGCAGTGACGCGGATAGCGGGCAAGAGACCCAGTACTTC. The chain joins TRBV6-6 to TRBJ2-5; TRBD2 matches at 7 bases. V lost 5 bases to trimming and J lost 2 bases; unmatched junction nucleotides: 8. Germline V gene sequence: CDR1 MNHNY, CDR2 SVGAGI (reference sequence). The CDR3 consists of 15 residues.

To note about this clone: This specimen includes other DNA sequences encoding the same CDR3. The CDR3 region is CASSQVASGSSYNEQFF. DNA for the CDR3: TGCGCCAGCAGCCAAGTGGCTAGCGGGAGCTCCTACAATGAGCAGTTCTTC. The gene calls are TRBV4-3 and TRBJ2-1; 10 bases line up with TRBD2. V was clipped by 1 base and J by 0 bases; unmatched bases: 3. CDR1 is LGHNA and CDR2 is YSLEER in the germline V gene. The CDR3 extends over 17 amino acids.

The V and J genes are TRBV29-1 and TRBJ2-4; TRBD2 is a possible D gene (5 bases). Trimming stripped 7 bases from V and 3 bases from J, with 16 bases between. The CDR3 covers 14 residues. In germline, CDR1 is SQVTM, CDR2 ANQGSEA. DNA for the CDR3: TGCAGCGCATTAATACAGAGGGTCAAAAACATTCAGTACTTC. Protein: CSALIQRVKNIQYF.

V and J are TRBV7-2 and TRBJ1-3; possibly TRBD1 for D (5 bases). CDR1 is SGHTA, CDR2 FQGNSA, per germline. Trimming stripped 4 bases from V and 0 bases from J, with 10 bases between. CDR3 length: 15 residues. CDR3 DNA sequence: TGTGCCAGCAGCTGGGACCGGAACTCTGGAAACACCATATATTTT. Encoded protein: CASSWDRNSGNTIYF.

V usage is TRBV7-9 and J usage is TRBJ2-6; no clear D gene. The germline V and J ends were trimmed by 3 bases and 0 bases, with 9 bases remaining between them. This CDR3 spans 16 amino acids. Germline loops: CDR1 SEHNR, CDR2 FQNEAQ (reference sequence). This CDR3 is CASSFSPYSGANVLTF. CDR3 in DNA: TGTGCCAGCAGCTTCTCCCCTTACTCTGGGGCCAACGTCCTGACTTTC.

This chain links TRBV21-1 with TRBJ2-5; the D call in the table, TRBD1, was not verified against the DNA. TRBV21-1 constitutes a pseudogene. The CDR3 is 15 residues long. The CDR3 DNA follows: TGTGCCAGCAGCAAAGACTGGGGGCGACAAGAGACCCAGTACTTC. This translates into CASSKDWGRQETQYF.

This rearrangement joins TRBV4-3 to TRBJ1-4; D gene unclear. Trimming removed 1 base from V and 7 bases from J, with 22 bases in between. Per germline, CDR1 LGHNA and CDR2 YSLEER. The CDR3 extends over 18 amino acids. The CDR3 protein is CASSQVLIGEDGSEKLFF. The CDR3 bases are TGCGCCAGCAGCCAAGTCCTAATTGGGGAGGACGGATCTGAAAAACTGTTTTTT.

This chain uses TRBV11-1 with TRBJ1-1, with unresolved D. Trimming took 1 base from V and 1 from J, leaving 10 bases between them. Looked up from germline, CDR1 is SGHAT and CDR2 is FQDESV (reference sequence). The CDR3 consists of 15 residues. CDR3 in amino acids: CASSLVRGRNTEAFF. The CDR3 nucleotides are TGTGCCAGCAGCTTAGTACGAGGGAGGAACACTGAAGCTTTCTTT. The full variable domain, completed using reference TRBV11-1 and TRBJ1-1, is EAEVAQSPRYKITEKSQAVAFWCDPISGHATLYWYRQILGQGPELLVQFQDESVVDDSQLPKDRFSAERLKGVDSTLKIQPAELGDSAMYLCASSLVRGRNTEAFFGQGTRLTVV.

This clone was counted once. The chain links TRBV7-9 to TRBJ2-7; D gene unclear. The CDR3 has 14 residues. Trimming removed 4 bases from V and 3 bases from J, with 13 bases in between. Germline loops: CDR1 SEHNR, CDR2 FQNEAQ (reference sequence). The CDR3 is CASSSPTRFYEQYF. CDR3 sequence (DNA): TGTGCCAGCAGCTCCCCGACACGATTCTACGAGCAGTACTTC.

As for this clone: The identical CDR3 is also encoded by other nucleotide sequences in the sample. The chain is built from TRBV9 and TRBJ2-3, with D unclear. Germline CDR1 reads SGDLS; CDR2 reads YYNGEE. V lost 0 bases and J lost 0, with 8 bases in between. The CDR3 runs 15 residues. The CDR3 nucleotides are TGTGCCAGCAGCGTAGAGGACGGGAGCACAGATACGCAGTATTTT. Translation: CASSVEDGSTDTQYF.

The chain links TRBV7-9 to TRBJ2-3; TRBD2 matches at 10 bases. Germline loops: CDR1 SEHNR, CDR2 FQNEAQ (reference sequence). The CDR3 has 15 residues. With V trimmed by 2 bases and J by 10 bases, 9 bases remained unmatched. CDR3 amino acids: CASSLSRLAGAAQYF. The DNA for the CDR3 is TGTGCCAGCAGCTTAAGCCGGCTAGCGGGAGCAGCGCAGTATTTT.

V is TRBV7-2 and J is TRBJ1-2; weak D call: TRBD1 (6 bases). This CDR3 has 15 amino acids. Germline assignment: CDR1 SGHTA and CDR2 FQGNSA. The V and J ends lost 2 bases and 4 bases respectively, with 14 bases between them. CDR3 residues: CASSLNVVTGYGYTF. In DNA, the CDR3 is TGTGCCAGCAGCTTAAATGTAGTGACAGGCTATGGCTACACCTTC. Full variable domain (missing parts from reference TRBV7-2 and TRBJ1-2): GAGVSQSPSNKVTEKGKDVELRCDPISGHTALYWYRQSLGQGLEFLIYFQGNSAPDKSGLPSDRFSAERTGGSVSTLTIQRTQQEDSAVYLCASSLNVVTGYGYTFGSGTRLTVV.

The chain uses TRBV9 and TRBJ2-2; TRBD2 matches 13 bases. This CDR3 has 20 residues. V trimming: 3 bases; J trimming: 7 bases; junction bases outside the gene matches: 18. Germline CDR1 and CDR2: SGDLS and YYNGEE. This chain's CDR3 is CASSAIPTSGRARYDGELFF. The CDR3 DNA is TGTGCCAGCAGCGCGATCCCCACTAGCGGGAGGGCCCGGTATGACGGGGAGCTGTTTTTT.

The chain combines TRBV14 with TRBJ1-1; D perhaps matches TRBD1 (6 bases). The CDR3 spans 14 residues. CDR1 is SGHDN, CDR2 FVKESK, per germline. Trimming cost V 0 bases and J 7 bases, with 12 bases left between them. The CDR3 DNA reads TGTGCCAGCAGCCAAGAGGCGGGGGCCGGTGAAGCTTTCTTT. The encoded protein is CASSQEAGAGEAFF.

This clone was observed once. The chain combines TRBV19 with TRBJ2-1, with 9 positions matching TRBD2. Trimming removed 4 bases from V and 1 base from J; junction bases left unmatched: 2. CDR1 and CDR2 from the germline V gene are LNHDA and SQIVND (reference sequence). The CDR3 extends over 15 amino acids. CDR3 sequence (DNA): TGTGCCAGTAGTAAGACTAGCGGTTCCTACAATGAGCAGTTCTTC. Protein sequence: CASSKTSGSYNEQFF.

This chain uses TRBV19 with TRBJ2-7; 7 bases agree with TRBD1. V lost 1 base, J lost 2 bases, and 5 bases stayed unmatched. Per germline, CDR1 LNHDA and CDR2 SQIVND (reference sequence). The CDR3 length is 15 residues. CDR3 residues: CASSIGPGQPYEQYF. The CDR3 DNA sequence: TGTGCCAGTAGTATAGGTCCGGGACAGCCCTACGAGCAGTACTTC.

This rearrangement joins TRBV2 to TRBJ1-5; the match to TRBD1 covers 8 bases. The ends lost 7 bases at V and 2 bases at J; junction bases unmatched: 13. Per the germline V gene, CDR1 is SNHLY and CDR2 is FYNNEI. The CDR3 length is 17 residues. CDR3 sequence reads: CASTPSAGGAGNQPQHF. The CDR3 DNA sequence: TGTGCCAGCACCCCGTCAGCAGGGGGCGCGGGCAATCAGCCCCAGCATTTT.

This rearrangement joins TRBV27 to TRBJ2-2; unclear D gene. CDR3 length: 20 residues. The germline CDR1 and CDR2 sequences are MNHEY and SMNVEV (reference sequence). V dropped 5 bases and J dropped 0 bases, with 25 bases sitting between them. Here the CDR3 DNA reads TGTGCCAGCAGTCCTTACATGCCGGACGGTATCTACGCGAACACCGGGGAGCTGTTTTTT. Protein product: CASSPYMPDGIYANTGELFF.

The chain is built from TRBV4-2 and TRBJ2-7; TRBD1 might be the D (5 bases). The V end was cut by 3 bases, the J end by 5 bases, with 17 bases between. This CDR3 has 15 amino acids. Germline CDR1 and CDR2: LGHNA and YNFKEQ. The CDR3 spells CASSHKRTRVNEQYF. The CDR3 coding sequence is TGTGCCAGCAGCCACAAACGGACCAGGGTGAACGAGCAGTACTTC.

This chain joins TRBV7-9 and TRBJ2-1; 9 bases line up with TRBD2. This CDR3 is built from 16 residues. From germline, CDR1 is SEHNR and CDR2 FQNEAQ (reference sequence). Unmatched junction bases numbered 9, after V lost 4 bases and J lost 5 bases. The chain's CDR3 is CASSSGEREAHNEQFF. The CDR3 bases are TGTGCCAGCAGCTCGGGGGAGCGGGAGGCGCACAATGAGCAGTTCTTC.

For this clone: The sample contains more than one DNA sequence encoding this CDR3. The V call is TRBV9, the J call TRBJ1-2; D uncertain. The CDR3 is 14 amino acids. Germline V gene data show CDR1 as SGDLS and CDR2 as YYNGEE. V was shortened by 0 bases and J by 0 bases, with 6 bases between the two germline ends. The chain's CDR3 is CASSVGAANYGYTF. DNA for the CDR3: TGTGCCAGCAGCGTAGGGGCAGCTAACTATGGCTACACCTTC.

In DNA form, the CDR3 reads TGTGCCAGCAGCTTAGATCCGGGTCTGGACACTGAAGCTTTCTTT. Amino acids: CASSLDPGLDTEAFF. The chain links TRBV11-3 to TRBJ1-1; unclear D gene. Germline assignment: CDR1 SGHNT and CDR2 YENEEA. This CDR3 comprises 15 residues. Trimming stripped 0 bases from V and 3 bases from J, with 11 bases between.

The chain combines TRBV4-1 with TRBJ2-3; D ambiguous. Trimming took 8 bases from V and 0 from J, leaving 9 bases between them. The CDR3 is made up of 13 amino acids. Germline values: CDR1 MGHRA, CDR2 YSYEKL. CDR3 amino acids: CASSGVSTDTQYF. CDR3 DNA: TGCGCCAGCTCTGGCGTTAGCACAGATACGCAGTATTTT.

The chain couples TRBV18 to TRBJ1-1; D possibly corresponds to TRBD1 (5 bases). This CDR3 has 15 amino acids. From germline, CDR1 is KGHSH and CDR2 LQKENI. V gave up 0 bases and J gave up 5 bases, with 13 bases separating them. The CDR3 reads CASSPPIQGWTEAFF. The CDR3 DNA follows: TGTGCCAGCTCACCACCTATTCAGGGTTGGACTGAAGCTTTCTTT.

V gene TRBV6-5 combines with J gene TRBJ1-2; a weak D match, TRBD1 (5 bases). The germline V gene encodes CDR1 MNHEY and CDR2 SVGAGI. V lost 2 bases and J 6 bases, leaving 16 bases between the germline ends. This CDR3 region has 15 residues. The CDR3 coding sequence is TGTGCCAGCAGTTACAATCAGGGAGCCGAGGATGGCTACACCTTC. Residues: CASSYNQGAEDGYTF.